This TCR beta chain is drawn from a study of beta chain features in type 1 diabetes. Study-wide points: All four CD4+ subsets of Type 1 diabetes patients contained TCRB CDR3s that were moderately but significantly shorter. Healthy donors had naive, central memory and Treg TCRB repertoires that appeared less similar than those seen among patients.

Comments on this clone: Its target is not known.

Expressed TCRB transcripts were sequenced, since all the RNA that had been isolated was reverse transcribed. Repertoires were generated with immunoSEQ multiplex PCR, while TCRdb's copy carries only in-frame clones and drops some. The repertoire holds over 650,000 clones, with over 12% as singletons. The receptor comes from a man younger than 35 with type 1 diabetes. The sequenced sample was naive CD4+ T cells from blood.

The CDR3 DNA follows: TGTGCCACCAGCGCCCCCCGGACAGGGGGCTACACCTTC. Translating gives CATSAPRTGGYTF. The gene calls are TRBV15 and TRBJ1-2, with 8 nucleotides matching TRBD1. The CDR3 runs 13 residues. J lost 8 bases, V lost 5 bases, and 7 bases had no gene match. CDR1 and CDR2 (germline): LNHNV, YYDKDF (reference sequence).